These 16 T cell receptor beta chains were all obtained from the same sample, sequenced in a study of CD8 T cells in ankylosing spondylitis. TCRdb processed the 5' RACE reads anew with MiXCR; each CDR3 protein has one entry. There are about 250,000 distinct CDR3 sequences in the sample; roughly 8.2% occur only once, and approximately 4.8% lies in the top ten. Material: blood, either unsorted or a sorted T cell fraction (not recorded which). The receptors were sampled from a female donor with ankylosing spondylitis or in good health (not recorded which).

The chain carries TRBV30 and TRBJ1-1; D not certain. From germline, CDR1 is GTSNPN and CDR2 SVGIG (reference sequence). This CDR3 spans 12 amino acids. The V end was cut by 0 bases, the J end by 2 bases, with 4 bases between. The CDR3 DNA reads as TGTGCCTGGAGTGTTTTCAACACTGAAGCTTTCTTT. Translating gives CAWSVFNTEAFF.

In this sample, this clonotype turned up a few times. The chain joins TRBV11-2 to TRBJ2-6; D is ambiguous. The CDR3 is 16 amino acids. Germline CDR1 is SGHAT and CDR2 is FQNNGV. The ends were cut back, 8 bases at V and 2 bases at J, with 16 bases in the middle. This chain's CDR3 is CASCPSGPTGANVLTF. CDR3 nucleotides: TGTGCCAGCTGCCCTTCAGGACCCACTGGGGCCAACGTCCTGACTTTC.

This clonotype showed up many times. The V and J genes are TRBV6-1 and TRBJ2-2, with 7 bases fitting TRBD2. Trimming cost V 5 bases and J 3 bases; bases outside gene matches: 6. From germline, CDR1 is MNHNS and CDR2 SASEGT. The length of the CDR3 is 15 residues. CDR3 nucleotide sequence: TGTGCCAGCAGTCGCCGGGACTATGACACCGGGGAGCTGTTTTTT. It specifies CASSRRDYDTGELFF.

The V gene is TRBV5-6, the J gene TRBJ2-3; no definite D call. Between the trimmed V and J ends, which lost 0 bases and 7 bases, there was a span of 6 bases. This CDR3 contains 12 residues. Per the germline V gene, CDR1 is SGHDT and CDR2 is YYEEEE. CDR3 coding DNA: TGTGCCAGCAGCTTGGACGACCATACGCAGTATTTT. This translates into CASSLDDHTQYF.

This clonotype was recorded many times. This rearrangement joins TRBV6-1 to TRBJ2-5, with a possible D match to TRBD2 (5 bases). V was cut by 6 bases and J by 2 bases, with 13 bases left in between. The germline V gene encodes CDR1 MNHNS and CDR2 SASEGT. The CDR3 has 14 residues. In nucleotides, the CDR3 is TGTGCCAGCAGCTTGGAGGTACCACAAGAGACCCAGTACTTC. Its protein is CASSLEVPQETQYF.

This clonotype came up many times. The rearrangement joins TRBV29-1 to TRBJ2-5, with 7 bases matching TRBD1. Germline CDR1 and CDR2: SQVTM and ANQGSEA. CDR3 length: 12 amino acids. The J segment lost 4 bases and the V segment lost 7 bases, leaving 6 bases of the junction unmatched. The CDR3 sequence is CSAFRDRETQYF. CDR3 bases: TGCAGCGCTTTCCGGGACAGAGAGACCCAGTACTTC.

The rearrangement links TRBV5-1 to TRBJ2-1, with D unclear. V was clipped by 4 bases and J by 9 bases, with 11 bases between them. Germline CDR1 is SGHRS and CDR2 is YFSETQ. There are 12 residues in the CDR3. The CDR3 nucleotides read TGCGCCAGCAGCCTCTATGGTACTGAGCAGTTCTTC. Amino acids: CASSLYGTEQFF.

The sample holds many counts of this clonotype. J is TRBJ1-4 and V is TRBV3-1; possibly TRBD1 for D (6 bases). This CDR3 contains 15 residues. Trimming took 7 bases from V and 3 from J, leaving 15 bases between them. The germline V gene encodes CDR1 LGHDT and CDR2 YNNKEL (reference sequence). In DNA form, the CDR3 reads TGTGCCAGCACTCCAAGGGGGACACCTAATGAAAAACTGTTTTTT. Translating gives CASTPRGTPNEKLFF.

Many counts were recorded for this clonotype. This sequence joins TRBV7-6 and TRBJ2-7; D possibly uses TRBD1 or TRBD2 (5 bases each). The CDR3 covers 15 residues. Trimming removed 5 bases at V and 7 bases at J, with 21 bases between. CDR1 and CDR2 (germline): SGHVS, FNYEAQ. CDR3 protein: CASSAVRGPLGEQYF. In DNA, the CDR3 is TGTGCCAGCAGCGCCGTCCGGGGACCTCTGGGTGAGCAGTACTTC.

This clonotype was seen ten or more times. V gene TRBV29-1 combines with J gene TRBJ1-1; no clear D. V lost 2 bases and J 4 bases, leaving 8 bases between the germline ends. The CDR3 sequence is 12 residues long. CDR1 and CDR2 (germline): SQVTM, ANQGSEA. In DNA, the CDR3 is TGCAGCGTTGAACCGGGTTCCACTGAAGCTTTCTTT. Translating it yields CSVEPGSTEAFF.

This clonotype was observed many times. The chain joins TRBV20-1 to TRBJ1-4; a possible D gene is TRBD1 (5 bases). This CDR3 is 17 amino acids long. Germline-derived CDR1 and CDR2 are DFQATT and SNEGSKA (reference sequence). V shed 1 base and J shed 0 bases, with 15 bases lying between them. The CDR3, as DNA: TGCAGTGCTAGAGTGGGGGACCGACAATCAACTAATGAAAAACTGTTTTTT. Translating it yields CSARVGDRQSTNEKLFF.

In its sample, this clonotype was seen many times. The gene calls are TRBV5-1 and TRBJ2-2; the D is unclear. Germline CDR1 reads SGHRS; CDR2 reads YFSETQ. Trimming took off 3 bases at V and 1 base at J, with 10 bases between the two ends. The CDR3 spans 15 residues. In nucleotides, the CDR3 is TGCGCCAGCAGCTCCGGCAGCTTGAACACCGGGGAGCTGTTTTTT. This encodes CASSSGSLNTGELFF.

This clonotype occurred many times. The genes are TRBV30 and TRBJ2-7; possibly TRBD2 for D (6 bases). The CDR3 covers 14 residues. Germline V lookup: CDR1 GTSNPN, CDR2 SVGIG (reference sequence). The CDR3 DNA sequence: TGTGCGACTACCCGGCCGGGAGTTCCGTCCGAGCAGTACTTC. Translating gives CATTRPGVPSEQYF.

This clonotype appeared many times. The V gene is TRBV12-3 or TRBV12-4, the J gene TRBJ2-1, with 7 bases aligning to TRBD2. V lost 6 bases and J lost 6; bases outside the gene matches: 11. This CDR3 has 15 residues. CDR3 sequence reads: CASSHALAVTNEQFF. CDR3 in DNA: TGTGCCAGCAGCCACGCTCTAGCGGTAACCAATGAGCAGTTCTTC.

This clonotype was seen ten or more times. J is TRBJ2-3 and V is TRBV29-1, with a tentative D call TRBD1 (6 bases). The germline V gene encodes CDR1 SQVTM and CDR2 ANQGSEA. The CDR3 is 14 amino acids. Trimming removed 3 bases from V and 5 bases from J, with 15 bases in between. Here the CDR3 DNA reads TGCAGCGTTGAGAATCTACAGGGACGAGATACGCAGTATTTT. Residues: CSVENLQGRDTQYF.

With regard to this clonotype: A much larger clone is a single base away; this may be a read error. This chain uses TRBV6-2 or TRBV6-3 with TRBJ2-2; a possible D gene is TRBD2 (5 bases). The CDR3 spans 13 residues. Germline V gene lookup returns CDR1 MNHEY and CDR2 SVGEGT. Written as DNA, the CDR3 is TGTGCCAGCAGCCGCCCCTGGCCCGGGGAGCCGTTTTTT. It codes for CASSRPWPGEPFF.